The rows below give T cell receptor beta chains drawn from one sample of a study of blood T cells in healthy people across ages. Via MiXCR, TCRdb re-called the 5' RACE reads, giving one row per CDR3 protein. The table has approximately 810,000 distinct CDR3 sequences, around 36% seen once. The sequencing input was blood. Receptors originate from a man between 18 and 35 years old in good health. Both conserved end residues are part of each CDR3. Each record gives: D gene, clone size, J gene, V gene, CDR3 protein, CDR3 DNA. The D gene is left open where the match is weak. Clone size, where shown, is once, few, many, or a class for clones that have expanded.

TRBD2 NA TRBJ2-1 TRBV20-1 CSAQLASGGSNEQFF TGCAGTGCCCAATTGGCTAGCGGGGGGAGCAACGAGCAGTTCTTC
NA few TRBJ2-1 TRBV4-1 CASSQPGHLYEQFF TGCGCCAGCAGCCAACCTGGACACCTTTATGAGCAGTTCTTC
NA NA TRBJ2-1 TRBV2 CAGRTARTDTMTDPNPSSYNEQFF TGTGCCGGCAGGACCGCGAGGACAGATACTATGACCGACCCTAATCCAAGCTCCTACAATGAGCAGTTCTTC
TRBD2 few TRBJ2-1 TRBV5-5 CASSLPQGLVLSEQFF TGTGCCAGCAGCCTCCCGCAGGGACTAGTCCTTAGCGAGCAGTTCTTC
NA few TRBJ1-2 TRBV12-3/TRBV12-4 CASSLAGDLDYGYTF TGTGCCAGCAGTTTAGCGGGGGACCTAGACTATGGCTACACCTTC
NA NA TRBJ2-2 TRBV6-2/TRBV6-3 CASVEGPNTGELFF TGTGCCAGCGTCGAAGGTCCGAACACCGGGGAGCTGTTTTTT
NA NA TRBJ1-1 TRBV29-1 CSVAPGSNTEAFF TGCAGCGTTGCCCCAGGGAGTAACACTGAAGCTTTCTTT
NA NA TRBJ2-7 TRBV9 CASSVAEGSYNEQYF TGTGCCAGCAGCGTAGCGGAGGGTTCCTACAATGAGCAGTACTTC
NA few TRBJ1-5 TRBV7-2 CASSVGVNQPQHF TGTGCCAGCAGCGTAGGGGTGAATCAGCCCCAGCATTTT
TRBD1 NA TRBJ1-4 TRBV14 CASSQGWGQGEKLFF TGTGCCAGCAGCCAAGGGTGGGGACAGGGCGAAAAACTGTTTTTT
NA NA TRBJ2-2 TRBV6-5 CASSSVSGELFF TGTGCCAGCAGTTCCGTTTCCGGGGAGCTGTTTTTT
TRBD1 NA TRBJ2-5 TRBV27 CASSARQGPQETQYF TGTGCCAGCAGTGCCCGACAGGGCCCCCAAGAGACCCAGTACTTC
NA NA TRBJ2-1 TRBV12-3/TRBV12-4 CASSRRVRSYNEQFF TGTGCCAGCAGCCGCCGGGTGCGCTCCTACAATGAGCAGTTCTTC
TRBD1 few TRBJ1-1 TRBV18 CASSPAGMTGLEAFF TGTGCCAGCTCACCCGCCGGGATGACAGGGCTTGAAGCTTTCTTT
NA few TRBJ2-3 TRBV5-5 CASSSPQGDTQYF TGTGCCAGCAGCTCCCCCCAGGGGGATACGCAGTATTTT
NA NA TRBJ1-2 TRBV28 CASSDSITVDYGYTF TGTGCCAGCAGTGATTCGATCACCGTGGACTATGGCTACACCTTC
NA few TRBJ2-3 TRBV13 CASSLGGQEVDTQYF TGTGCCAGCAGCTTAGGTGGTCAGGAGGTGGATACGCAGTATTTT
NA NA TRBJ2-5 TRBV4-3 CAGEPRDGVRRDQYF TGCGCCGGTGAGCCAAGAGATGGGGTCCGTCGGGACCAGTACTTC
TRBD2 NA TRBJ2-7 TRBV4-1 CASSQDLTSGASYEQYF TGCGCCAGCAGCCAAGATCTTACTAGCGGGGCCTCCTACGAGCAGTACTTC
TRBD2 many TRBJ2-3 TRBV20-1 CSARGGGAPDTQYF TGCAGTGCTAGAGGCGGGGGGGCCCCAGATACGCAGTATTTT
TRBD1 NA TRBJ2-6 TRBV9 CASSVLEGRQGAGANVLTF TGTGCCAGCAGCGTCCTCGAAGGGCGACAGGGAGCTGGGGCCAACGTCCTGACTTTC
NA few TRBJ2-2 TRBV12-3/TRBV12-4 CASSLDARGTGELFF TGTGCCAGCAGTTTGGATGCTAGGGGCACCGGGGAGCTGTTTTTT
NA NA TRBJ1-3 TRBV7-2 CASSSPPGVGNTIYF TGTGCCAGCAGCTCTCCTCCTGGTGTTGGAAACACCATATATTTT
NA few TRBJ1-1 TRBV5-1 CASSSTGWVAEAFF TGCGCCAGCAGCTCGACAGGTTGGGTGGCTGAAGCTTTCTTT
NA NA TRBJ2-1 TRBV20-1 CSATDNNEQFF TGCAGTGCTACGGACAACAATGAGCAGTTCTTC
NA few TRBJ2-5 TRBV20-1 CSARDLAGLETQYF TGCAGTGCTAGAGATTTGGCAGGGTTAGAGACCCAGTACTTC
NA NA TRBJ2-1 TRBV6-2/TRBV6-3 CASSYSGSMEVTDEQFF TGTGCCAGCAGTTACTCGGGTTCGATGGAGGTGACGGATGAGCAGTTCTTC
NA many TRBJ2-5 TRBV7-8 CASRGRAQETQYF TGTGCCAGCAGGGGTCGGGCCCAAGAGACCCAGTACTTC
NA NA TRBJ1-2 TRBV5-6 CASSSQGLGSGGYTF TGTGCCAGCAGCTCCCAAGGGTTGGGTAGTGGTGGCTACACCTTC
NA few TRBJ2-6 TRBV20-1 CSARDGTGANVLTF TGCAGTGCTAGAGACGGGACTGGGGCCAACGTCCTGACTTTC
TRBD1 NA TRBJ2-3 TRBV28 CASSSGGQGTDTQYF TGTGCCAGCAGCTCAGGGGGCCAGGGCACAGATACGCAGTATTTT
TRBD1 NA TRBJ1-2 TRBV20-1 CSASTGPYGYTF TGCAGTGCGTCGACAGGGCCCTATGGCTACACCTTC
NA NA TRBJ1-2 TRBV20-1 CSAMRESTAIGYTF TGCAGTGCCATGAGGGAATCGACAGCCATTGGCTACACCTTC
NA NA TRBJ1-1 TRBV29-1 CSAVGRAGTEAFF TGCAGCGCCGTCGGGAGGGCGGGCACTGAAGCTTTCTTT
NA few TRBJ1-2 TRBV4-2 CASSPGTEKYGYTF TGTGCCAGCAGCCCTGGGACGGAAAAGTATGGCTACACCTTC
NA NA TRBJ2-1 TRBV12-3/TRBV12-4 CASNNPEQFF TGTGCCAGCAATAACCCAGAGCAGTTCTTC
NA many TRBJ2-5 TRBV5-5 CASSLDAPQETQYF TGTGCCAGCAGCTTGGACGCTCCCCAAGAGACCCAGTACTTC
NA NA TRBJ1-6 TRBV20-1 CSARGVLRGTLHF TGCAGTGCTAGAGGAGTGTTAAGGGGTACCCTCCACTTT
NA NA TRBJ1-1 TRBV20-1 CSARGGGVDTEAFF TGCAGTGCTAGAGGGGGAGGGGTGGACACTGAAGCTTTCTTT
NA many TRBJ2-1 TRBV7-9 CASSPTSSEQFF TGTGCCAGCAGCCCGACGTCGAGTGAGCAGTTCTTC
NA few TRBJ2-6 TRBV27 CASSRQSGAGANVLTF TGTGCCAGCAGTAGACAGAGTGGGGCTGGGGCCAACGTCCTGACTTTC
TRBD1 many TRBJ1-2 TRBV12-3/TRBV12-4 CASRRGQGRAYGYTF TGTGCCAGCAGACGGGGACAGGGGAGGGCCTATGGCTACACCTTC
NA NA TRBJ2-6 TRBV28 CASSKGIRANVLTF TGTGCCAGCAGCAAGGGTATTAGGGCCAACGTCCTGACTTTC
TRBD2 many TRBJ2-3 TRBV27 CASSSRLAGGTDTQYF TGTGCCAGCAGTTCCCGATTAGCGGGAGGCACAGATACGCAGTATTTT
NA NA TRBJ1-2 TRBV6-5 CASRLPDSYGYTF TGTGCCAGCAGACTCCCAGACAGCTATGGCTACACCTTC
NA few TRBJ1-1 TRBV2 CASSLGVVDSSAFF TGTGCCAGCAGCTTGGGGGTAGTTGACAGCTCCGCTTTCTTT
NA NA TRBJ2-4 TRBV10-2 CASIESAPDIQYF TGCGCCAGCATTGAGTCGGCCCCGGACATTCAGTACTTC
NA NA TRBJ2-5 TRBV6-5 CASSYSGAGTQYF TGTGCCAGCAGTTACTCAGGGGCGGGGACCCAGTACTTC